Presented here are 27 T cell receptor beta chains from one specimen sequenced in a study of T cell changes during pregnancy in multiple sclerosis (dated by TCRdb to the late 2010s). The library was made by the immunoSEQ multiplex PCR assay. The table comes from immuneACCESS by way of TCRdb, which keeps in-frame sequences with V and J called. Part of the clones is missing from these tables; in studies checked, under half for an unresolved V gene and the rest for unknown reasons. Recorded for this sample are about 46,000 clones; approximately 94% of them occurred a single time. Approximately 4.2% of the sample goes to the ten largest clones. Sequencing used CD8+ T cells from peripheral blood mononuclear cells, obtained in the first trimester of pregnancy. These receptors all stem from a female donor with multiple sclerosis, enrolled in a pregnancy study.

The V call is TRBV5-1, the J call TRBJ2-1, with D possibly TRBD1 on 6 matching bases. The CDR3 is made up of 15 amino acids. Between the trimmed V and J ends, which lost 0 bases and 8 bases, there was a span of 15 bases. CDR1 SGHRS and CDR2 YFSETQ come from the germline V gene. For the CDR3, the DNA is TGCGCCAGCAGCTTGGAGCTGGGGGCGGTGGATGAGCAGTTCTTC. Protein: CASSLELGAVDEQFF.

The J gene is TRBJ1-2, the V gene TRBV5-3; D is possibly TRBD1 (5 bases). Being an ORF, TRBV5-3 has a function that is uncertain. V lost 3 bases and J lost 7, with 19 bases in between. The CDR3 totals 15 residues. The CDR3 sequence: CARSWTHRPHCGYTF. The CDR3 coding sequence is TGTGCCAGAAGCTGGACACATCGACCCCACTGTGGCTACACCTTC.

This sequence joins TRBV18 and TRBJ2-7; D unresolved. The CDR3 has 12 residues. The V end was cut by 3 bases, the J end by 3 bases, with 6 bases between. Per the germline V gene, CDR1 is KGHSH and CDR2 is LQKENI. The CDR3 loop is CASSPPSYEQYF. DNA for the CDR3: TGTGCCAGCTCACCCCCCAGCTACGAGCAGTACTTC.

The rearrangement uses TRBV2 and TRBJ2-4, with a possible D match to TRBD1 (5 bases). The length of the CDR3 is 18 residues. V was pared by 4 bases and J by 1 base, with 20 bases between. Per germline, CDR1 SNHLY and CDR2 FYNNEI. As DNA, the CDR3 is TGTGCCAGCAGTGCCCCAGTTTTGGGGCAATGGGCCAAAAACATTCAGTACTTC. It specifies CASSAPVLGQWAKNIQYF.

The CDR3 DNA reads as TGTGCCAGCAGTTTTCAGGCCAGTGAAGCTTTCTTT. Its protein is CASSFQASEAFF. The chain links TRBV28 to TRBJ1-1; D remains unclear. Germline CDR1 is MDHEN and CDR2 is SYDVKM. The CDR3 covers 12 residues. Trimming took off 3 bases at V and 7 bases at J, with 9 bases between the two ends.

This chain joins TRBV4-3 and TRBJ1-6; TRBD1 is a possible D gene (5 bases). CDR1 LGHNA and CDR2 YSLEER come from the germline V gene. The CDR3 has 19 residues. Trimming took 0 bases from V and 0 from J, leaving 15 bases between them. The DNA of the CDR3 is TGCGCCAGCAGCCAAGAACTTGTTAGGGGCTTCTCCTATAATTCACCCCTCCACTTT. Translation gives CASSQELVRGFSYNSPLHF.

CDR3 sequence (DNA): TGTGCCAGCAGCTTAGCGGGGAGCACCGGGGAGCTGTTTTTT. It yields the protein CASSLAGSTGELFF. This sequence joins TRBV7-9 and TRBJ2-2, with TRBD2 as a possible D gene (5 bases). V was clipped by 0 bases and J by 4 bases, with 6 bases between them. Germline-derived CDR1 and CDR2 are SEHNR and FQNEAQ (reference sequence). There are 14 residues in the CDR3.

The chain employs TRBV27 and TRBJ1-6; 7 bases map to TRBD1. After removal of 4 bases from V and 3 bases from J, the junction contained 3 bases not matched to a gene. This CDR3 contains 15 residues. Germline CDR1 MNHEY, CDR2 SMNVEV (reference sequence). As DNA, the CDR3 is TGTGCCAGCAGTTCCCGGGACAGCTATAATTCACCCCTCCACTTT. Protein: CASSSRDSYNSPLHF.

J is TRBJ2-1 and V is TRBV28; TRBD2 matches at 13 bases. V gave up 6 bases and J gave up 9 bases; unmatched junction bases: 8. The CDR3 spans 15 residues. Germline V lookup: CDR1 MDHEN, CDR2 SYDVKM. The CDR3: CASSPGTSGKFEQFF. In DNA, the CDR3 is TGTGCCAGCAGCCCCGGGACTAGCGGGAAATTTGAGCAGTTCTTC.

This sequence joins TRBV19 and TRBJ2-1; 7 nucleotides align to TRBD1. In germline, CDR1 is LNHDA, CDR2 SQIVND (reference sequence). The V and J ends lost 3 bases and 0 bases, in that order; junction bases with no gene match: 2. The CDR3 totals 15 residues. CDR3: CASSIRDSSYNEQFF. The CDR3 nucleotides read TGTGCCAGTAGTATCCGGGACAGCTCCTACAATGAGCAGTTCTTC.

The J gene is TRBJ2-3, the V gene TRBV9; 7 positions match TRBD1. This CDR3 has 16 residues. Trimming at V came to 6 bases and at J to 5 bases, leaving 15 bases not matched to a gene. Per the germline V gene, CDR1 is SGDLS and CDR2 is YYNGEE. The CDR3 DNA follows: TGTGCCAGCAACACACCAGGGACAGATTTCCAAGATACGCAGTATTTT. Amino acids: CASNTPGTDFQDTQYF.

The chain couples TRBV5-5 to TRBJ1-1, with TRBD1 matching 7 bases. This CDR3 has 14 amino acids. Trimming removed 4 bases from V and 5 bases from J; junction bases left unmatched: 8. Per germline, CDR1 SGHKS and CDR2 YYEKEE (reference sequence). CDR3 amino acids: CASSPWDSQTEAFF. The CDR3 coding sequence is TGTGCCAGCAGCCCTTGGGACAGCCAAACTGAAGCTTTCTTT. Full variable domain (missing parts from reference TRBV5-5 and TRBJ1-1): DAGVTQSPTHLIKTRGQQVTLRCSPISGHKSVSWYQQVLGQGPQFIFQYYEKEERGRGNFPDRFSARQFPNYSSELNVNALLLGDSALYLCASSPWDSQTEAFFGQGTRLTVV.

The rearrangement uses TRBV6-5 and TRBJ2-7, with 8 positions matching TRBD1. Germline V CDR1 and CDR2: MNHEY, SVGAGI. The ends lost 5 bases at V and 3 bases at J; junction bases unmatched: 3. The CDR3 is 13 amino acids. CDR3 sequence reads: CASSPDRDYEQYF. CDR3 DNA sequence: TGTGCCAGCAGTCCGGACAGGGACTACGAGCAGTACTTC.

The chain recombines TRBV2 with TRBJ2-2; 8 nucleotides line up with TRBD1. The CDR3 spans 13 residues. The trim removed 7 bases at V and 7 bases at J, leaving 5 bases unmatched. CDR1 is SNHLY, CDR2 FYNNEI, per germline. The chain's CDR3 is CASKETGVGELFF. In DNA, the CDR3 is TGTGCCAGCAAGGAGACAGGGGTCGGGGAGCTGTTTTTT.

This clone was observed once. The chain uses TRBV7-6 and TRBJ1-1; 7 bases match TRBD1. This CDR3 comprises 15 residues. Germline V gives CDR1 SGHVS, CDR2 FNYEAQ. J lost 7 bases, V lost 1 base, and 9 bases had no gene match. CDR3 sequence: CASSLGTGVEVEAFF. The CDR3 DNA reads as TGTGCCAGCAGCTTAGGTACAGGGGTAGAAGTTGAAGCTTTCTTT.

The CDR3 region is CASSPGTGGPYEQYF. The CDR3 coding sequence is TGTGCCAGCAGCCCCGGGACAGGGGGGCCCTACGAGCAGTACTTC. The chain combines TRBV5-5 with TRBJ2-7; 11 bases map to TRBD1. V lost 4 bases and J lost 2; bases outside the gene matches: 5. Germline lookup yields CDR1 SGHKS and CDR2 YYEKEE (reference sequence). The CDR3 loop spans 15 amino acids.

The gene calls are TRBV10-3 and TRBJ2-7; 7 nucleotides align to TRBD1. This CDR3 is built from 15 residues. The germline CDR1 and CDR2 sequences are ENHRY and SYGVKD. The V gene end was trimmed by 4 bases and the J gene end by 4 bases; junction bases not matched to a gene: 10. The CDR3 coding sequence is TGTGCCATCAGTGGGACAGGACCGAGCCGATACGAGCAGTACTTC. Translated: CAISGTGPSRYEQYF.

The chain joins TRBV9 to TRBJ1-1; 10 bases fit TRBD1. J gave up 0 bases and V 2 bases, and 7 bases lay outside the gene matches. The CDR3 sequence is 17 residues long. The V gene's germline CDR1 is SGDLS and CDR2 YYNGEE. CDR3 amino acids: CASSVSRDRGMNTEAFF. CDR3 bases: TGTGCCAGCAGCGTGAGCCGGGACAGGGGTATGAACACTGAAGCTTTCTTT.

The rearrangement uses TRBV7-2 and TRBJ1-2, with D maybe TRBD1 (5 bases). CDR3 length equals 14 residues. Trimming removed 4 bases from V and 4 bases from J, with 13 bases in between. Germline V gene sequence: CDR1 SGHTA, CDR2 FQGNSA. CDR3 in amino acids: CASSSPGVGYGYTF. CDR3 sequence (DNA): TGTGCCAGCAGCTCCCCGGGGGTGGGCTATGGCTACACCTTC.

This clone was observed a single time. The gene calls are TRBV4-3 and TRBJ2-1, with 11 nucleotides matching TRBD2. J gave up 0 bases and V 4 bases, and 11 bases lay outside the gene matches. In germline, CDR1 is LGHNA, CDR2 YSLEER. The CDR3 runs 19 residues. This chain's CDR3 is CASSRTSGSTLSSYNEQFF. The CDR3 DNA reads as TGCGCCAGCAGCCGGACTAGCGGGTCCACTTTGAGCTCCTACAATGAGCAGTTCTTC.

This clone has just a few counts. The genes are TRBV2 and TRBJ2-1, with 10 bases fitting TRBD2. The CDR3 spans 18 residues. The V and J ends lost 6 bases and 0 bases, in that order; junction bases with no gene match: 11. CDR1 and CDR2 (germline): SNHLY, FYNNEI. CDR3 loop: CASSPGLAGELSYNEQFF. For the CDR3, the DNA is TGTGCCAGCAGCCCAGGGCTAGCGGGGGAGCTCTCCTACAATGAGCAGTTCTTC.

The rearrangement links TRBV10-3 to TRBJ1-3; D is unclear. Trimming cost V 3 bases and J 2 bases, with 11 bases left between them. Per germline, CDR1 ENHRY and CDR2 SYGVKD. This CDR3 contains 15 residues. The CDR3 loop reads CAISDVGPTGNTIYF. The CDR3 nucleotides read TGTGCCATCAGTGACGTGGGCCCCACTGGAAACACCATATATTTT.

The chain carries TRBV9 and TRBJ1-3, with D uncertain. There are 16 residues in the CDR3. Trimming shortened V by 3 bases and J by 0 bases, and 13 bases separated the two germline ends. Per germline, CDR1 SGDLS and CDR2 YYNGEE. CDR3 loop: CASSGGSGDSGNTIYF. Here the CDR3 DNA reads TGTGCCAGCAGCGGAGGTAGTGGAGACTCTGGAAACACCATATATTTT.

The CDR3 DNA reads TGTGCCAGCAGTGAAGCGGGGACAGGGGTTCGGGACACTGAAGCTTTCTTT. It translates to CASSEAGTGVRDTEAFF. V usage is TRBV2 and J usage is TRBJ1-1; 10 positions agree with TRBD1. CDR3 size: 17 residues. Trimming took 0 bases from V and 3 from J; bases not matched to a gene: 7. Germline CDR1 SNHLY, CDR2 FYNNEI.

This rearrangement joins TRBV2 to TRBJ2-2, with D possibly TRBD1 on 6 matching bases. Germline CDR1 SNHLY, CDR2 FYNNEI. The CDR3 sequence is 15 residues long. V was shortened by 10 bases and J by 3 bases, with 18 bases between the two germline ends. The CDR3 loop is CAISARGFHTGELFF. Written as DNA, the CDR3 is TGTGCCATCTCGGCCAGGGGATTTCACACCGGGGAGCTGTTTTTT. Full variable domain (remainder filled in from reference TRBV2 and TRBJ2-2): EPEVTQTPSHQVTQMGQEVILRCVPISNHLYFYWYRQILGQKVEFLVSFYNNEISEKSEIFDDQFSVERPDGSNFTLKIRSTKLEDSAMYFCAISARGFHTGELFFGEGSRLTVL.

This clone was recorded once. The chain carries TRBV7-9 and TRBJ2-3; D not resolved. CDR1 and CDR2 from the germline V gene are SEHNR and FQNEAQ (reference sequence). There are 15 residues in the CDR3. Trimming took 0 bases from V and 0 from J, leaving 7 bases between them. CDR3 amino acids: CASSLAGSSTDTQYF. Here the CDR3 DNA reads TGTGCCAGCAGCTTAGCCGGGTCTAGCACAGATACGCAGTATTTT.

V and J are TRBV28 and TRBJ2-7, with TRBD1 matching over 9 bases. Germline V gives CDR1 MDHEN, CDR2 SYDVKM. This CDR3 comprises 13 residues. V was clipped by 6 bases and J by 6 bases; unmatched bases: 6. CDR3 residues: CASSPDRGFEQYF. CDR3 DNA: TGTGCCAGCAGCCCGGACAGGGGTTTCGAGCAGTACTTC.